These T cell receptor beta chains were read from a single sample in a study of blood T cell repertoires in COVID-19. Sequencing used immunoSEQ multiplex PCR; TCRdb keeps in-frame clones, though not all of them. The data hold 150,000 to 200,000 clones, with around 81% observed a single time. Input material: peripheral blood. The receptors here all came from a man aged 70 or older with active or convalescent COVID-19. The CDR3 runs from the conserved cysteine through the conserved F or W. The D gene is left open where the match is weak. Clone size appears in some rows only: once, few, many, or a class for an expanded clone.

>TRBJ2-5|TRBV14|.|.
CASSQGGTVGKTQYF
TGTGCCAGCAGCCAAGGCGGAACCGTCGGGAAGACCCAGTACTTC
>TRBJ2-7|TRBV11-3|.|.
CASSSGSTRDYEQYF
TGTGCCAGCAGCTCCGGTAGTACGAGGGACTACGAGCAGTACTTC
>TRBJ2-5|TRBV3-1/TRBV3-2|.|TRBD2
CASSQDSGGLGATQYF
TGTGCCAGCAGCCAAGACTCGGGGGGGCTCGGTGCGACCCAGTACTTC
>TRBJ2-1|TRBV11-2|.|.
CASSWEVSEQFF
TGTGCCAGCAGCTGGGAGGTGAGTGAGCAGTTCTTC
>TRBJ1-1|TRBV7-9|.|TRBD1
CASTADRGNTEAFF
TGTGCCAGCACCGCCGACAGGGGGAACACTGAAGCTTTCTTT
>TRBJ1-1|TRBV7-8|.|TRBD1
CASSLRDRGMNTEAFF
TGTGCCAGCAGCCTCCGGGACAGGGGAATGAACACTGAAGCTTTCTTT
>TRBJ1-1|TRBV11-2|.|.
CASSFGRMNTEAFF
TGTGCCAGCAGCTTCGGCAGGATGAACACTGAAGCTTTCTTT
>TRBJ2-1|TRBV15|.|TRBD1
CATQGGPSYNEQFF
TGTGCCACCCAAGGGGGCCCCTCCTACAATGAGCAGTTCTTC
>TRBJ1-2|TRBV28|.|.
CASTTGRGGYTF
TGTGCCAGTACAACAGGGAGAGGTGGCTACACCTTC
>TRBJ2-7|TRBV3-1/TRBV3-2|few|.
CAMPHEEYEQYF
TGTGCCATGCCCCATGAGGAGTACGAGCAGTACTTC
>TRBJ1-6|TRBV7-2|once|TRBD1
CASSLIPGQQYSPLHF
TGTGCCAGCAGCCTTATTCCGGGACAGCAATATTCACCCCTCCACTTT
>TRBJ1-1|TRBV5-5|.|.
CASSQNDRWPEAFF
TGTGCCAGCAGCCAGAACGACAGGTGGCCTGAAGCTTTCTTT
>TRBJ1-6|TRBV5-8|.|TRBD1
CASSWDRTSPLHF
TGTGCCAGCAGCTGGGACAGAACTTCACCCCTCCACTTT
>TRBJ1-2|TRBV6-5|few|.
CASSSGNYGYTF
TGTGCCAGCAGTTCAGGGAACTATGGCTACACCTTC
>TRBJ2-5|TRBV7-2|.|.
CASSLVGLGETQYF
TGTGCCAGCAGCTTAGTGGGGCTGGGGGAGACCCAGTACTTC
>TRBJ2-5|TRBV6-2/TRBV6-3|.|TRBD1
CASSYETGWQETQYF
TGTGCCAGCAGTTACGAGACAGGGTGGCAAGAGACCCAGTACTTC
>TRBJ2-5|TRBV4-1|.|.
CASSQYPNGQQETQYF
TGCGCCAGCAGCCAGTATCCCAATGGGCAGCAAGAGACCCAGTACTTC
>TRBJ1-4|TRBV18|few|.
CASSRSGRTDYEKLFF
TGTGCCAGCTCACGGTCCGGGAGGACAGATTATGAAAAACTGTTTTTT
>TRBJ1-1|TRBV5-1|.|TRBD1
CASSLVGTGGGLNTEAFF
TGCGCCAGCAGCTTGGTTGGGACAGGGGGTGGCTTGAACACTGAAGCTTTCTTT
>TRBJ2-2|TRBV28|.|.
CASSFRGAGELFF
TGTGCCAGCAGTTTCAGAGGCGCCGGGGAGCTGTTTTTT
>TRBJ1-2|TRBV9|.|.
CASSADIQPGGYTF
TGTGCCAGCAGCGCGGACATCCAACCTGGGGGCTACACCTTC
>TRBJ2-7|TRBV13|once|.
CASSPLGEISYEQYF
TGTGCCAGCAGCCCCCTTGGGGAGATCTCCTACGAGCAGTACTTC
>TRBJ1-1|TRBV6-5|many|TRBD1
CASGTGENTEAFF
TGTGCCAGCGGGACAGGGGAGAACACTGAAGCTTTCTTT
>TRBJ2-3|TRBV5-1|.|TRBD2
CASSLGRGLNTDTQYF
TGCGCCAGCAGCTTGGGGCGGGGGTTGAACACAGATACGCAGTATTTT
>TRBJ1-5|TRBV28|.|.
CASSPADGLLGNQPQHF
TGTGCCAGCAGTCCGGCGGACGGACTTTTAGGCAATCAGCCCCAGCATTTT
>TRBJ1-2|TRBV2|.|.
CASSAPHKPSNYGYTF
TGTGCCAGCAGCGCCCCCCACAAACCTAGTAACTATGGCTACACCTTC
>TRBJ1-2|TRBV15|.|TRBD1
CATSRRDRGAYGYTF
TGTGCCACCAGCAGAAGGGACAGGGGGGCCTATGGCTACACCTTC
>TRBJ2-7|TRBV5-1|.|TRBD2
CASSLKLAGVYAQYF
TGCGCCAGCAGCTTGAAGCTCGCGGGAGTTTACGCGCAGTACTTC
>TRBJ2-3|TRBV28|.|.
CASSLEAGPSDTQYF
TGTGCCAGCAGTTTAGAAGCGGGTCCTTCGGATACGCAGTATTTT
>TRBJ1-4|TRBV18|.|TRBD1
CASSPGQANEKLFF
TGTGCCAGCTCACCTGGACAGGCAAATGAAAAACTGTTTTTT
>TRBJ2-4|TRBV9|.|TRBD2
CASSPGAGAGSKNIQYF
TGTGCCAGCAGCCCCGGGGCGGGAGCAGGGTCCAAAAACATTCAGTACTTC
>TRBJ2-1|TRBV12-5|.|.
CASGLVSGQWEQFF
TGTGCTAGTGGTTTGGTATCCGGACAGTGGGAGCAGTTCTTC
>TRBJ1-4|TRBV7-2|.|TRBD1
CASSLRGQFEKLFF
TGTGCCAGCAGCCTCAGGGGGCAGTTTGAAAAACTGTTTTTT
>TRBJ1-1|TRBV6-5|.|.
CASSYTHRVNTEAFF
TGTGCCAGCAGTTACACCCACAGGGTGAACACTGAAGCTTTCTTT
>TRBJ2-1|TRBV9|.|TRBD2
CASSVVSGRANEQFF
TGTGCCAGCAGCGTAGTTAGCGGGAGGGCCAATGAGCAGTTCTTC
>TRBJ1-6|TRBV7-6|.|.
CASSPILRDSPLHF
TGTGCCAGCAGCCCAATACTTCGGGATTCACCCCTCCACTTT
>TRBJ2-2|TRBV12-5|.|.
CASGFPPRHENTGELFF
TGTGCTAGTGGTTTCCCTCCCAGACACGAAAACACCGGGGAGCTGTTTTTT